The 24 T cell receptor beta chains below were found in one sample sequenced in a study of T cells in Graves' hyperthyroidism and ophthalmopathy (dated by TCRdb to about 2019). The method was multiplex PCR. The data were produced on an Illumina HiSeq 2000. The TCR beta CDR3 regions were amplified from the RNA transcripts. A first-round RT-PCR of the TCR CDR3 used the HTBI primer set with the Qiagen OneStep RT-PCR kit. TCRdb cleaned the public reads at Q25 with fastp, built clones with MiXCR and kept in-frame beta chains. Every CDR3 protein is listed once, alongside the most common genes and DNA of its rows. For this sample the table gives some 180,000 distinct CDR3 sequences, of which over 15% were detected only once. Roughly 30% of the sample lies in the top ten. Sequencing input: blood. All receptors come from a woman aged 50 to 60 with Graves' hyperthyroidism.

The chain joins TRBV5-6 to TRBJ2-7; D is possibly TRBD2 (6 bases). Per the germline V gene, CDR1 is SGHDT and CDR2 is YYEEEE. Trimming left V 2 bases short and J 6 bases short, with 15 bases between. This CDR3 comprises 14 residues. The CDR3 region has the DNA TGTGCCAGCAGCTTCGGGGGAGTTAGGAGCGAGCAGTACTTC. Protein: CASSFGGVRSEQYF.

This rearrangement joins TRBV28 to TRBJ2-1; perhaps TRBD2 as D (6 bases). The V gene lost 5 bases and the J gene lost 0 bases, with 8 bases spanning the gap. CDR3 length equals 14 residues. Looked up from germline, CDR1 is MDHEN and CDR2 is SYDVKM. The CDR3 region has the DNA TGTGCCAGCAGTGCGGGGAGCTCCTACAATGAGCAGTTCTTC. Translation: CASSAGSSYNEQFF.

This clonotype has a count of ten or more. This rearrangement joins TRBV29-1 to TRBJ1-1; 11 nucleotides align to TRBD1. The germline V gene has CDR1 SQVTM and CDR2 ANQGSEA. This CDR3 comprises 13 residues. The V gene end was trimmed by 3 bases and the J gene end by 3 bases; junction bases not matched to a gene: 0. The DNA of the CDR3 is TGCAGCGTTGAGGACAGGGGGCACACTGAAGCTTTCTTT. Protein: CSVEDRGHTEAFF.

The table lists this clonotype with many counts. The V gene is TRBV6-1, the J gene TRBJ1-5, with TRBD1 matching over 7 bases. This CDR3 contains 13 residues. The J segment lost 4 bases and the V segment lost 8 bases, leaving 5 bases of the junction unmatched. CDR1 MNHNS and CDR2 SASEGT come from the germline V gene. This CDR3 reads CASRRDSNQPQHF. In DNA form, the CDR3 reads TGTGCCAGCCGTAGGGACAGTAATCAGCCCCAGCATTTT.

Here the CDR3 reads CASSNGGIPYEQYF. The CDR3 DNA reads as TGTGCCAGCAGCAATGGCGGGATTCCCTACGAGCAGTACTTC. The chain couples TRBV2 to TRBJ2-7; the D gene is possibly TRBD2 (6 bases). Germline V CDR1 and CDR2: SNHLY, FYNNEI. V lost 6 bases and J 2 bases, leaving 14 bases between the germline ends. This CDR3 is built from 14 residues.

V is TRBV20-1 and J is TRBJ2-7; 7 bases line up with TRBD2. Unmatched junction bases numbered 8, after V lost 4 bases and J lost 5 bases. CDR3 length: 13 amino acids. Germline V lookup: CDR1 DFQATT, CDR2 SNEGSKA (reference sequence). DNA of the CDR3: TGCAGTGCTACGGGGACTCGGGGGGACGAGCAGTACTTC. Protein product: CSATGTRGDEQYF.

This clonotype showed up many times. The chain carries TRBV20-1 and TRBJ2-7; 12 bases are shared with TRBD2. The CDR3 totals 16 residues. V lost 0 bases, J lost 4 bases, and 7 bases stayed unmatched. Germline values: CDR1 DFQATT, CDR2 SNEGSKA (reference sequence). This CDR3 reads CSARDVETSGGYEQYF. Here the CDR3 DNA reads TGCAGTGCTAGAGACGTCGAGACTAGCGGGGGATACGAGCAGTACTTC.

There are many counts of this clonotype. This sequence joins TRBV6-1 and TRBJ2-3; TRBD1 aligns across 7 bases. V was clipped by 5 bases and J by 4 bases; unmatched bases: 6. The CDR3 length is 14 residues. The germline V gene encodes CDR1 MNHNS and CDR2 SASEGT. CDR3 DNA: TGTGCCAGCAGTAAACAGGGGTTGGCAGATACGCAGTATTTT. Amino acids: CASSKQGLADTQYF.

CDR3 nucleotide sequence: TGTGCCAGCAGCTTGGTGAACAGGAGAAGGAACACTGAAGCTTTCTTT. Translated: CASSLVNRRRNTEAFF. The chain employs TRBV5-6 and TRBJ1-1, with D maybe TRBD1 (5 bases). The CDR3 contains 16 residues. V was trimmed by 0 bases and J by 1 base, leaving 13 bases between them. Germline CDR1 and CDR2: SGHDT and YYEEEE.

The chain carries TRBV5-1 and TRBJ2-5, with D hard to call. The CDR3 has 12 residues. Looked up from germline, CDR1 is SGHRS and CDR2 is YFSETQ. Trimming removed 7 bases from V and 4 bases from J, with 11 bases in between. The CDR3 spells CASRAQLETQYF. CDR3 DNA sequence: TGCGCCAGCCGAGCCCAGTTAGAGACCCAGTACTTC.

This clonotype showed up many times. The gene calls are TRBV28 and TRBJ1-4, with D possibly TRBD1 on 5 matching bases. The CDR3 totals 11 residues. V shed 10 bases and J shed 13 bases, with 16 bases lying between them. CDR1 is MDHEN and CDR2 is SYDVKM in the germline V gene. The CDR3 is CATGLGGRLFF. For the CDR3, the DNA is TGTGCCACCGGGTTGGGGGGAAGACTGTTTTTT.

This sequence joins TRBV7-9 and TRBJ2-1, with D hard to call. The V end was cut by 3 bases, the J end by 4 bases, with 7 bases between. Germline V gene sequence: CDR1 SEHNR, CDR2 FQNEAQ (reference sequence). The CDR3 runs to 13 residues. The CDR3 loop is CASSFGDYNEQFF. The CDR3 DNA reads TGTGCCAGCAGCTTCGGCGATTACAATGAGCAGTTCTTC. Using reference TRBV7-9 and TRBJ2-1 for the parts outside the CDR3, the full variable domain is DTGVSQNPRHKITKRGQNVTFRCDPISEHNRLYWYRQTLGQGPEFLTYFQNEAQLEKSRLLSDRFSAERPKGSFSTLEIQRTEQGDSAMYLCASSFGDYNEQFFGPGTRLTVL.

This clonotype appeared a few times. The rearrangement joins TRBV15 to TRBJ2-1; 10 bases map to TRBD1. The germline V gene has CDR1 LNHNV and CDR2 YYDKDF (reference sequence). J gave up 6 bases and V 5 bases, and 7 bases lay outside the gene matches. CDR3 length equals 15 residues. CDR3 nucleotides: TGTGCCACCAGCCCGGACAGGGGGACAGGCAATGAGCAGTTCTTC. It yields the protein CATSPDRGTGNEQFF.

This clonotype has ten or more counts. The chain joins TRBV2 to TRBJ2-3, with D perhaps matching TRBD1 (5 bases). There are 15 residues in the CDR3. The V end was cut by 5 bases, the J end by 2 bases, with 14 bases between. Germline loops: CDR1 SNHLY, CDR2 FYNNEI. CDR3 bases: TGTGCCAGCAGTCGCCAGGGCTTCCCCACAGATACGCAGTATTTT. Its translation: CASSRQGFPTDTQYF.

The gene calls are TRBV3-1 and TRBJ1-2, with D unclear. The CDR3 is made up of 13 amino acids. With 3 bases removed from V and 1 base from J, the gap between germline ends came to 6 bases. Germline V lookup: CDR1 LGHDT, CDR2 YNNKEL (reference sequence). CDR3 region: CASSHGGNYGYTF. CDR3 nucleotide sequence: TGTGCCAGCAGCCACGGCGGTAACTATGGCTACACCTTC.

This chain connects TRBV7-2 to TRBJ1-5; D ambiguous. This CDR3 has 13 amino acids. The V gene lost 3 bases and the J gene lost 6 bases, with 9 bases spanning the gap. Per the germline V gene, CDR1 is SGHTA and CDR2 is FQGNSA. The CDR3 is CASSLGGSQPQHF. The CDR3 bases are TGTGCCAGCAGCTTGGGCGGTAGTCAGCCCCAGCATTTT.

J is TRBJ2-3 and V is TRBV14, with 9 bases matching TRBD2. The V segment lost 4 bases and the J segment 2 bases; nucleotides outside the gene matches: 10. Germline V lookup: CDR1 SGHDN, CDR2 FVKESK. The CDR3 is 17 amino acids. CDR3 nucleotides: TGTGCCAGCAGCCGAAATCTGATAGCGGGGGTCACAGATACGCAGTATTTT. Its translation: CASSRNLIAGVTDTQYF.

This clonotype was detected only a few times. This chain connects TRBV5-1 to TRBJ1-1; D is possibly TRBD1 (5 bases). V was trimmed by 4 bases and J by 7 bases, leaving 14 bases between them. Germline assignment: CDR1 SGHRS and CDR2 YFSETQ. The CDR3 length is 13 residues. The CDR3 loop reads CASSPASQGEAFF. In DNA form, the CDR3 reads TGCGCCAGCAGCCCTGCAAGCCAGGGTGAAGCTTTCTTT.

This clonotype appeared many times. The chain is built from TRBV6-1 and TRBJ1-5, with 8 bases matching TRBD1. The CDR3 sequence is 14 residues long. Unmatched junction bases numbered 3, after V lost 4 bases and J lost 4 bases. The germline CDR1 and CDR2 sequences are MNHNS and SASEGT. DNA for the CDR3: TGTGCCAGCAGTGGTCGACAGGGGAATCAGCCCCAGCATTTT. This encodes CASSGRQGNQPQHF.

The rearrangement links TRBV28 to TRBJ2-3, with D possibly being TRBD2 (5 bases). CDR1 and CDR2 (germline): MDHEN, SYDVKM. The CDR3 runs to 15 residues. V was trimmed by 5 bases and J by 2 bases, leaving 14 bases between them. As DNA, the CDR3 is TGTGCCAGCAGTCCCGTCGAGGGCCCCACAGATACGCAGTATTTT. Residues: CASSPVEGPTDTQYF.

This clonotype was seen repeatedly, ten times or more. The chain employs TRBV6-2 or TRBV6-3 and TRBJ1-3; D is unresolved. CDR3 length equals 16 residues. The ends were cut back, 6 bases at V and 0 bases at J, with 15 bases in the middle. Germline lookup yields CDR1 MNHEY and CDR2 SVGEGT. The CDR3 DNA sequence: TGTGCCAGCAGCTTCTCTACGGGGATCTCTGGAAACACCATATATTTT. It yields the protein CASSFSTGISGNTIYF.

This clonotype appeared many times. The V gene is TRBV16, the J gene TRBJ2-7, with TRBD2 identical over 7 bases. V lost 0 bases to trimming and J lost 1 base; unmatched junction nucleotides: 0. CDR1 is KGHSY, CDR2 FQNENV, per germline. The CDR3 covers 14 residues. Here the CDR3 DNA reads TGTGCCAGCAGCCAATCGCGGGGGTCCTACGAGCAGTACTTC. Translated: CASSQSRGSYEQYF.

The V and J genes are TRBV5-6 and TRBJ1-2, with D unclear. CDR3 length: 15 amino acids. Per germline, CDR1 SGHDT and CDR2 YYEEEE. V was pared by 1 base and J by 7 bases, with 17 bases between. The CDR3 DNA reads TGTGCCAGCAGCTTGCTTGCGGAGACGGTCTCTGGCTACACCTTC. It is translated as CASSLLAETVSGYTF.

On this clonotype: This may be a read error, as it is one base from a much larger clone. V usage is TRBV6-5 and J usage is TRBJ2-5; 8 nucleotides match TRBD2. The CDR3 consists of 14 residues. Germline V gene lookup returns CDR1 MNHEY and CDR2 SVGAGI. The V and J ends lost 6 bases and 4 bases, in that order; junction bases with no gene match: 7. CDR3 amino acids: CASRYGGGRETQYF. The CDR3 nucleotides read TGTGCCAGCAGATACGGGGGGGGTCGAGAGACCCAGTACTTC.